This T cell receptor (beta chain) was captured by sequencing in a study of T cell responses to AZD1222 COVID-19 vaccine. Study-wide results and limits: Epitopes outside B.1.351 and B.1.1.7 mutated regions reportedly drew nearly half of spike TCRs. CD4 TCRs linked to vaccination spanned spike, dominating at 160-218 and 743-854. An increase in Spike-specific TCR breadth and depth was observed after two AZD1222 doses.

Whether given at about 4 or about 12 weeks, second doses were pooled. Produced via immunoSEQ multiplex PCR; TCRdb's table is partial and in-frame only. The sample contains 70,000 to 95,000 clones, 85% to 90% of which appear only once. For this clone: The antigen remains unidentified.

V dropped 2 bases and J dropped 3 bases, with 14 bases sitting between them. This CDR3 contains 15 residues. Germline V gene sequence: CDR1 SGHTA, CDR2 FQGNSA. The source of this sequence is an adult who received the AZD1222 COVID-19 vaccine. The sequencing here drew on peripheral blood, taken 28 days after the second AZD1222 dose. The V and J genes are TRBV7-2 and TRBJ2-7; possibly TRBD1 for D (5 bases). CDR3 DNA sequence: TGTGCCAGCAGCTTAAGTTTCCAGGGAAACTACGAGCAGTACTTC. Residues: CASSLSFQGNYEQYF.